This TCR beta chain was captured by sequencing in a study of shared clonotypes between healthy human individuals. CD45RO-negative, CCR7-selected cells formed the naive CD8 fraction, which excluded terminally differentiated effector memory CD45RA+ cells. Profiling relied on immunoSEQ multiplex PCR, and the TCRdb table lists in-frame clones only, not all of them. Of under 1 million clones in the sample, 96% are singletons; the top ten hold approximately 0.2%. Study-wide findings and caveats: The study's rarefaction showed incomplete sorted-subset sequencing despite large depth.

Details on this clone: Antigen specificity is unknown.

The germline CDR1 and CDR2 sequences are MDHEN and SYDVKM. There are 14 residues in the CDR3. The ends lost 6 bases at V and 5 bases at J; junction bases unmatched: 10. The sequencing sample was made of naive CD8+ T cells sorted from blood. The V call is TRBV28, the J call TRBJ2-7, with 7 bases identical to TRBD1. The sequence was obtained from a man younger than 40 in good health. For the CDR3, the DNA is TGTGCCAGCAGCCGGGACAGAGGAGTAGACGAGCAGTACTTC. Its translation is CASSRDRGVDEQYF.